This paragraph covers one T cell receptor beta chain sequence. Its antigen is unknown. Cryopreserved PBMC numbered about 1-10 million per sample before DNA extraction. This specimen belongs to a study of long-term antiretroviral therapy in people with HIV. Study-level findings and limits: No data on ART adherence, viral resistance or therapy changes. Blood specimens, gathered between 2004 and 2017, were possibly obtained under older ART regimens. Regardless of time point, clones expanded before ART dominated the repertoire.

Assay version v3.0 of immunoSEQ was used, and it was run at survey level. Only in-frame clones appear in the TCRdb table, and some are missing; sequencing was by immunoSEQ multiplex PCR. The sample consists of over 30,000 clones, around 85% of them appearing once. This receptor was obtained from a woman aged 50 to 60 with HIV. Sequences were derived from unsorted PBMCs, sampled 1.2 years after starting antiretroviral therapy.

The CDR3 DNA reads TGTGCCAGCAGTCTTGATCCGAACACTGAAGCTTTCTTT. Protein sequence: CASSLDPNTEAFF. The J gene is TRBJ1-1, the V gene TRBV6-5; D is unclear. Deletions cut 5 bases from V and 1 base from J, with 8 bases between. Germline V gene sequence: CDR1 MNHEY, CDR2 SVGAGI. This CDR3 region has 13 residues.